The 13 T cell receptor beta chains presented below share a single source sample, sequenced in a study of blood T cells in healthy people across ages. PCR was performed a second time for about 7 to 11 cycles using a sample-barcoded 5' primer and a J-beta primer mix. TCRdb redid the calling of the 5' RACE reads with MiXCR, one entry per CDR3 protein. The sample records over 500,000 distinct CDR3 sequences, about 51% being singletons. The sample taken for sequencing was blood. Receptors originate from an elderly woman in good health.

The chain joins TRBV5-1 to TRBJ2-5; D may be TRBD2 (7 bases). The DNA end is a closer match to TRBJ2-7, so the J assignment may be wrong. The CDR3 sequence is 14 residues long. Germline V gene sequence: CDR1 SGHRS, CDR2 YFSETQ. The CDR3, as DNA: TGCGCCAGCAGCTTGGCCGGGGGGCTTACCGAGCAGTACTTC. Its translation is CASSLAGGLTEQYF.

The J gene is TRBJ2-5, the V gene TRBV20-1; 13 bases fit TRBD2. Looked up from germline, CDR1 is DFQATT and CDR2 is SNEGSKA (reference sequence). V was clipped by 6 bases and J by 3 bases; unmatched bases: 4. The CDR3 sequence is 14 residues long. CDR3 coding DNA: TGCAGTGCCACTAGCGGGGGGGCGGAAGAGACCCAGTACTTC. Its translation: CSATSGGAEETQYF.

As to this clonotype: This may arise from a read error, as a much more abundant clone is one base away. J is TRBJ2-1 and V is TRBV12-3 or TRBV12-4, with 7 bases identical to TRBD2. The DNA end is more similar to TRBJ2-7, so the J call may be wrong. The CDR3 has 14 residues. CDR3 nucleotides: TGTGCCAGCAGGAATCGGTGGGACTACAATGAGCAGTACTTC. As protein: CASRNRWDYNEQYF.

This clonotype was detected many times. The gene calls are TRBV15 and TRBJ2-3, with a possible D match to TRBD1 (6 bases). Germline CDR1 reads LNHNV; CDR2 reads YYDKDF (reference sequence). The CDR3 totals 16 residues. The V end was cut by 2 bases, the J end by 3 bases, with 15 bases between. The chain's CDR3 is CATSRSQGVATDTQYF. The CDR3 DNA reads as TGTGCCACCAGCAGATCACAGGGAGTGGCGACAGATACGCAGTATTTT.

The chain employs TRBV20-1 and TRBJ1-6, with D uncertain. Trimming shortened V by 1 base and J by 9 bases, and 10 bases separated the two germline ends. Germline CDR1 reads DFQATT; CDR2 reads SNEGSKA (reference sequence). The length of the CDR3 is 13 residues. The CDR3, as DNA: TGCAGTGCTAGAGCCCGGCGGGGTTCACCCCTCCACTTT. Translated, it gives CSARARRGSPLHF.

Regarding this clonotype: A clone one base away is much larger, so this may be a read error. The V gene is TRBV27, the J gene TRBJ2-1, with 9 bases that match TRBD1. Germline loops: CDR1 MNHEY, CDR2 SMNVEV (reference sequence). CDR3 size: 14 residues. V was pared by 5 bases and J by 5 bases, with 4 bases of the junction left unmatched. The chain's CDR3 is CASSVWDRDNEQFF. CDR3 sequence (DNA): TGTGCCAGCAGTGTATGGGACAGGGACAATGAGCAGTTCTTC.

This clonotype was recorded a few times. The chain is built from TRBV2 and TRBJ2-7; D ambiguous. CDR1 SNHLY and CDR2 FYNNEI come from the germline V gene. The CDR3 extends over 11 amino acids. V was trimmed by 6 bases and J by 7 bases, leaving 10 bases between them. The CDR3 DNA is TGTGCCAGCAGCCTGACGAATGAGCAGTACTTC. This gives the protein CASSLTNEQYF.

This clonotype was seen a few times. The chain is built from TRBV7-6 and TRBJ2-5; D is possibly TRBD1 or TRBD2 (6 bases each). V lost 4 bases to trimming and J lost 0 bases, with 15 bases between them. This CDR3 comprises 16 residues. CDR1 is SGHVS and CDR2 is FNYEAQ in the germline V gene. CDR3 protein: CASSSTGGTNQETQYF. CDR3 in DNA: TGTGCCAGCAGCTCGACTGGGGGGACAAACCAAGAGACCCAGTACTTC.

The V call is TRBV27, the J call TRBJ1-1, with D tentatively TRBD1 (5 bases). V shed 3 bases and J shed 1 base, with 12 bases lying between them. From germline, CDR1 is MNHEY and CDR2 SMNVEV (reference sequence). This CDR3 spans 15 amino acids. The CDR3 region has the DNA TGTGCCAGCAGTTTGCGTACTCAGGGGAACACTGAAGCTTTCTTT. It is translated as CASSLRTQGNTEAFF.

This clonotype was picked up one time. The V call is TRBV7-2, the J call TRBJ2-3, with unresolved D. V lost 1 base and J 0 bases, leaving 14 bases between the germline ends. This CDR3 is built from 17 residues. Germline V CDR1 and CDR2: SGHTA, FQGNSA. In DNA, the CDR3 is TGTGCCAGCAGCTTAGGAGGCAGAAAATCTAGCACAGATACGCAGTATTTT. Its translation: CASSLGGRKSSTDTQYF.

The chain uses TRBV2 and TRBJ1-2; 8 bases map to TRBD1. Germline V gene lookup returns CDR1 SNHLY and CDR2 FYNNEI. The CDR3 runs to 14 residues. The ends lost 4 bases at V and 8 bases at J; junction bases unmatched: 9. The CDR3 reads CASSGQGHMGGYTF. In DNA form, the CDR3 reads TGTGCCAGCAGTGGACAGGGGCACATGGGAGGCTACACCTTC.

The CDR3 is CASSLSGDRVYGYTF. CDR3 bases: TGTGCCAGCAGCTTATCGGGGGACAGAGTATATGGCTACACCTTC. The chain is built from TRBV7-9 and TRBJ1-2, with 7 bases lining up with TRBD1. Germline V lookup: CDR1 SEHNR, CDR2 FQNEAQ (reference sequence). This CDR3 is built from 15 residues. After removal of 2 bases from V and 5 bases from J, the junction contained 8 bases not matched to a gene.

V gene TRBV3-1 combines with J gene TRBJ2-3; TRBD1 matches at 8 bases. The CDR3 consists of 16 residues. Looked up from germline, CDR1 is LGHDT and CDR2 is YNNKEL (reference sequence). V lost 3 bases, J lost 2 bases, and 7 bases stayed unmatched. The CDR3 sequence: CASSHRTGSFTDTQYF. The CDR3 DNA sequence: TGTGCCAGCAGCCATAGGACAGGGAGCTTCACAGATACGCAGTATTTT.